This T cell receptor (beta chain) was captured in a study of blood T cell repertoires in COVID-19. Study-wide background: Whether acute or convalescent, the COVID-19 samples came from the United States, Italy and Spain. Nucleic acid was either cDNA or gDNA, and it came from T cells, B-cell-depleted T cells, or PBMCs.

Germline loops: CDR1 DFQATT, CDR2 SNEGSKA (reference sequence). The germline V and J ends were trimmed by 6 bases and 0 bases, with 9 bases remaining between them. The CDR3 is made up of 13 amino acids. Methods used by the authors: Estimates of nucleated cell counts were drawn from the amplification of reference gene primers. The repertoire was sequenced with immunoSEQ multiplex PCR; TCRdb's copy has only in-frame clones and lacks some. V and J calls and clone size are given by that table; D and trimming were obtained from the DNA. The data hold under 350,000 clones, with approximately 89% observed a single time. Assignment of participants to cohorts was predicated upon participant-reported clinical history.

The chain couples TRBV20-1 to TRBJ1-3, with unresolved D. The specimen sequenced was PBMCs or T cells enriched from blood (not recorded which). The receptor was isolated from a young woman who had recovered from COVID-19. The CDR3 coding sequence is TGCAGTGCCAGTGGTATCTCTGGAAACACCATATATTTT. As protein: CSASGISGNTIYF.